The 9 T cell receptor beta chains below were found in one sample sequenced in a study of T cells in Graves' hyperthyroidism and ophthalmopathy. TCR beta CDR3 regions were amplified from RNA transcripts. The primer set for the first-round RT-PCR of the TCR CDR3 was HTBI. TCRdb re-called the multiplex PCR reads with MiXCR, one entry per CDR3 protein. The data contain about 560,000 distinct CDR3 sequences, approximately 15% of them singletons. The sequenced sample consisted of blood. These receptors were collected from a woman aged 18 to 35 with Graves' hyperthyroidism.

The table lists this clonotype with many counts. This sequence joins TRBV28 and TRBJ2-1; 9 bases agree with TRBD2. Germline assignment: CDR1 MDHEN and CDR2 SYDVKM. Trimming at V came to 3 bases and at J to 9 bases, leaving 6 bases not matched to a gene. This CDR3 has 14 amino acids. In DNA, the CDR3 is TGTGCCAGCAGTTTCGGGCGGGAGGGCTCTGAGCAGTTCTTC. Protein: CASSFGREGSEQFF.

The rearrangement uses TRBV2 and TRBJ2-7, with D tentatively TRBD1 or TRBD2 (6 bases each). With 7 bases removed from V and 4 bases from J, the gap between germline ends came to 17 bases. CDR3 length equals 14 residues. Germline CDR1 and CDR2: SNHLY and FYNNEI. CDR3 amino acids: CASILDGGGYEQYF. The CDR3 DNA reads TGTGCCAGCATACTGGACGGAGGGGGTTACGAGCAGTACTTC.

To note about this clonotype: A much larger clone sits a single nucleotide away, making a read error possible. The V gene is TRBV7-9, the J gene TRBJ2-7; 13 positions match TRBD2. CDR1 is SEHNR, CDR2 FQNEAQ, per germline (reference sequence). The ends lost 5 bases at V and 5 bases at J; junction bases unmatched: 9. There are 16 residues in the CDR3. CDR3 DNA: TGTGCCAGCAGCCACACGACTAGCGGGGGGCCGGACGAGCAGTACTTC. Translating gives CASSHTTSGGPDEQYF.

This clonotype was seen more than once but under ten times. The chain links TRBV5-1 to TRBJ2-5; 10 bases match TRBD2. The V and J ends lost 6 bases and 4 bases, in that order; junction bases with no gene match: 15. The CDR3 has 17 residues. CDR1 and CDR2 (germline): SGHRS, YFSETQ. This chain's CDR3 is CASTRGTSGKLRETQYF. DNA of the CDR3: TGCGCCAGCACCCGGGGAACTAGCGGGAAACTTCGAGAGACCCAGTACTTC.

This clonotype was observed a few times. The rearrangement joins TRBV29-1 to TRBJ2-2; 7 nucleotides align to TRBD2. The CDR3 is 14 amino acids. Looked up from germline, CDR1 is SQVTM and CDR2 is ANQGSEA. Losses at the gene ends were 7 bases for V and 4 bases for J; bases not matched to a gene: 9. The CDR3 protein is CSGGQRDPTGELFF. The DNA for the CDR3 is TGCAGCGGTGGGCAGCGGGACCCCACCGGGGAGCTGTTTTTT.

This clonotype was counted ten times or more. V usage is TRBV5-1 and J usage is TRBJ2-1; unclear D gene. Germline lookup yields CDR1 SGHRS and CDR2 YFSETQ. CDR3 length: 14 amino acids. Trimming shortened V by 4 bases and J by 9 bases, and 17 bases separated the two germline ends. The CDR3 DNA is TGCGCCAGCAGCCCCATTAAAGACCGAGCTGAGCAGTTCTTC. This translates into CASSPIKDRAEQFF.

The gene calls are TRBV7-9 and TRBJ2-7, with 9 bases that match TRBD1. CDR1 SEHNR and CDR2 FQNEAQ come from the germline V gene (reference sequence). V gave up 5 bases and J gave up 4 bases; unmatched junction bases: 9. The CDR3 is 15 residues long. In nucleotides, the CDR3 is TGTGCCAGCAGCGCCGGGACAGGGTCGTATTACGAGCAGTACTTC. Its translation is CASSAGTGSYYEQYF. The full variable domain, with the rest looked up from reference TRBV7-9 and TRBJ2-7, is DTGVSQNPRHKITKRGQNVTFRCDPISEHNRLYWYRQTLGQGPEFLTYFQNEAQLEKSRLLSDRFSAERPKGSFSTLEIQRTEQGDSAMYLCASSAGTGSYYEQYFGPGTRLTVT.

A few counts support this clonotype. This chain links TRBV3-1 with TRBJ1-1; the D is unclear. CDR1 and CDR2 (germline): LGHDT, YNNKEL (reference sequence). Between the trimmed V and J ends, which lost 3 bases and 11 bases, there was a span of 16 bases. This CDR3 comprises 13 residues. CDR3 coding DNA: TGTGCCAGCAGCCAGGTGTGGATCGGAGAGGCTTTCTTT. Protein product: CASSQVWIGEAFF.

This sequence joins TRBV7-2 and TRBJ1-6, with 7 bases that match TRBD1. V lost 5 bases and J lost 7; bases outside the gene matches: 11. This CDR3 has 16 amino acids. CDR1 is SGHTA and CDR2 is FQGNSA in the germline V gene. The CDR3 DNA is TGTGCCAGCAGCCAACAGACAGGGTGGAGAAATTCACCCCTCCACTTT. This encodes CASSQQTGWRNSPLHF. Full variable domain (remainder filled in from reference TRBV7-2 and TRBJ1-6): GAGVSQSPSNKVTEKGKDVELRCDPISGHTALYWYRQSLGQGLEFLIYFQGNSAPDKSGLPSDRFSAERTGGSVSTLTIQRTQQEDSAVYLCASSQQTGWRNSPLHFGNGTRLTVT.